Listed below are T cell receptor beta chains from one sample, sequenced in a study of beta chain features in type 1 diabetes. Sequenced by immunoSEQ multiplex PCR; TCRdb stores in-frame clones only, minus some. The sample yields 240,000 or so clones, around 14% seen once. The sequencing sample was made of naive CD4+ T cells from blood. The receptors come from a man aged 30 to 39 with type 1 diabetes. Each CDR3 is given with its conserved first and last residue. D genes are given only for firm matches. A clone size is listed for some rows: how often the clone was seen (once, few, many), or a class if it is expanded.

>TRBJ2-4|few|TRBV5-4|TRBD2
CASSRSGSLGNIQYF
TGTGCCAGCAGCCGAAGCGGGAGTCTGGGAAACATTCAGTACTTC
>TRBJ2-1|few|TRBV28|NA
CASTNGALEDYNEQFF
TGTGCCAGCACCAACGGCGCTCTCGAGGACTACAATGAGCAGTTCTTC
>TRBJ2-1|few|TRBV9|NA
CASSVEGNEQFF
TGTGCCAGCAGCGTGGAGGGGAATGAGCAGTTCTTC
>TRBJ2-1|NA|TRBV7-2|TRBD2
CASSLWAGEGNEQFF
TGTGCCAGCAGCTTATGGGCGGGAGAGGGCAATGAGCAGTTCTTC
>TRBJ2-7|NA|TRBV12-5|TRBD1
CASGLAGTGKEQYF
TGTGCTAGTGGTTTGGCCGGGACAGGGAAAGAGCAGTACTTC
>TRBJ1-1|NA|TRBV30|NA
CAWSGGMNTEAFF
TGTGCCTGGAGTGGAGGTATGAACACTGAAGCTTTCTTT
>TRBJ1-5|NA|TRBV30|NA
CACQNRGAAQPQHF
TGTGCCTGCCAAAACCGGGGGGCGGCTCAGCCCCAGCATTTT
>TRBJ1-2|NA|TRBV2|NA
CASSERGADYGYTF
TGTGCCAGCAGTGAGCGGGGGGCTGACTATGGCTACACCTTC
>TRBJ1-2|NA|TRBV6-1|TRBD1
CASRRDSNYGYTF
TGTGCCAGCAGGAGGGACAGCAACTATGGCTACACCTTC
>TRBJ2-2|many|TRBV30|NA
CAWSVNTGELFF
TGTGCCTGGAGCGTGAACACCGGGGAGCTGTTTTTT
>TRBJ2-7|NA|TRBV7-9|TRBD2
CASSFGLGQPESSGRQYF
TGTGCCAGCAGCTTTGGCTTGGGACAGCCTGAGTCTAGCGGGAGGCAGTACTTC